This T cell receptor (beta chain) was identified in a study of identical twins. This clonotype showed up many times. TCRdb re-called the 5' RACE reads with MiXCR, one entry per CDR3 protein. The repertoire holds hundreds of thousands of distinct CDR3 sequences, with 8.5% to 9% as singletons. The CDR3 has 14 amino acids. CDR1 and CDR2 from the germline V gene are SEHNR and FQNEAQ (reference sequence). V was shortened by 5 bases and J by 4 bases, with 14 bases between the two germline ends. The sample also formed part of further work on yellow fever vaccine responses in identical twins.

This TCR was recovered from a woman aged 18-35 years in good health. Material: PBMCs. This sequence joins TRBV7-9 and TRBJ2-5; TRBD1 is a possible D gene (6 bases). The CDR3 spells CASSLEGTRETQYF. CDR3 in DNA: TGTGCCAGCAGCCTAGAGGGGACACGAGAGACCCAGTACTTC.